A selection of T cell receptor beta chains follows, all from one sample in a study of blood T cell repertoires in COVID-19. Only in-frame clones appear in the TCRdb table, and some are missing; sequencing was by immunoSEQ multiplex PCR. There are around 30,000 clones in the sample; roughly 80% occur only once, and 7.8% lies in the top ten. Sequenced input: peripheral blood. The receptors shown here come from a woman between 65 and 79 years old with active or convalescent COVID-19. Each CDR3 is given with its conserved first and last residue. A D gene is named only where the DNA matches it firmly. Clone size is not always given. Where it is, it says once, few, many or a class for expanded clones.

V gene: TRBV4-2
D gene: TRBD2
clone size: .
J gene: TRBJ2-5
CDR3 protein: CASSQDTSGGEETQYF
CDR3 DNA: TGTGCCAGCAGCCAAGACACTAGCGGGGGGGAAGAGACCCAGTACTTC

V gene: TRBV4-3
D gene: .
clone size: .
J gene: TRBJ1-4
CDR3 protein: CASSQGDTGHEKLFF
CDR3 DNA: TGCGCCAGCAGCCAGGGGGACACGGGGCATGAAAAACTGTTTTTT

V gene: TRBV5-1
D gene: .
clone size: .
J gene: TRBJ1-5
CDR3 protein: CASSPFPGQPQHF
CDR3 DNA: TGCGCCAGCAGCCCGTTCCCAGGGCAGCCCCAGCATTTT

V gene: TRBV14
D gene: TRBD1
clone size: .
J gene: TRBJ1-2
CDR3 protein: CASSLLSTGNYGYTF
CDR3 DNA: TGTGCCAGCAGCCTTCTTTCGACAGGGAACTATGGCTACACCTTC

V gene: TRBV5-6
D gene: TRBD1
clone size: once
J gene: TRBJ2-7
CDR3 protein: CASSPQGPSYEQYF
CDR3 DNA: TGTGCCAGCAGCCCACAGGGGCCTTCCTACGAGCAGTACTTC

V gene: TRBV12-5
D gene: .
clone size: .
J gene: TRBJ1-5
CDR3 protein: CASAPRSNQPQHF
CDR3 DNA: TGTGCTAGTGCCCCTAGATCCAATCAGCCCCAGCATTTT

V gene: TRBV5-1
D gene: TRBD2
clone size: .
J gene: TRBJ2-3
CDR3 protein: CASSFGLAGGRTDTQYF
CDR3 DNA: TGCGCCAGCAGCTTTGGACTAGCGGGGGGACGCACAGATACGCAGTATTTT

V gene: TRBV7-2
D gene: TRBD2
clone size: .
J gene: TRBJ2-7
CDR3 protein: CASSLSTWRGDEQYF
CDR3 DNA: TGTGCCAGCAGCTTAAGTACCTGGCGGGGGGACGAGCAGTACTTC

V gene: TRBV6-5
D gene: .
clone size: .
J gene: TRBJ1-2
CDR3 protein: CASRQGRTVGYTF
CDR3 DNA: TGTGCCAGCCGCCAAGGCCGGACTGTTGGCTACACCTTC

V gene: TRBV7-2
D gene: .
clone size: .
J gene: TRBJ2-2
CDR3 protein: CASSSRPLGQSNTGELFF
CDR3 DNA: TGTGCCAGCAGCTCCCGCCCCCTAGGACAGTCGAACACCGGGGAGCTGTTTTTT

V gene: TRBV18
D gene: .
clone size: .
J gene: TRBJ2-6
CDR3 protein: CASSLSGANVLTF
CDR3 DNA: TGTGCCAGCTCCTTATCTGGGGCCAACGTCCTGACTTTC

V gene: TRBV7-8
D gene: TRBD1
clone size: few
J gene: TRBJ2-2
CDR3 protein: CASSPPLSGTGQTPLRNTGELFF
CDR3 DNA: TGTGCCAGCAGCCCTCCTCTTTCGGGGACAGGGCAAACCCCACTCCGCAACACCGGGGAGCTGTTTTTT

V gene: TRBV7-9
D gene: TRBD1
clone size: .
J gene: TRBJ1-6
CDR3 protein: CASRPGTVYNSPLHF
CDR3 DNA: TGTGCCAGCAGACCCGGGACAGTCTATAATTCACCCCTCCACTTT

V gene: TRBV10-3
D gene: TRBD1
clone size: .
J gene: TRBJ2-5
CDR3 protein: CAISVGQGWGETQYF
CDR3 DNA: TGTGCCATCAGTGTGGGACAGGGGTGGGGAGAGACCCAGTACTTC

V gene: TRBV7-8
D gene: TRBD2
clone size: .
J gene: TRBJ2-1
CDR3 protein: CASSWGSGYNEQFF
CDR3 DNA: TGTGCCAGCAGCTGGGGTAGCGGGTACAATGAGCAGTTCTTC

V gene: TRBV5-8
D gene: .
clone size: .
J gene: TRBJ2-7
CDR3 protein: CASSRGWGKRPEQYF
CDR3 DNA: TGTGCCAGCAGTCGGGGGTGGGGTAAACGGCCCGAGCAGTACTTC

V gene: TRBV12-3/TRBV12-4
D gene: TRBD1
clone size: .
J gene: TRBJ2-1
CDR3 protein: CASSWDRGPEQFF
CDR3 DNA: TGTGCCAGCAGTTGGGACAGGGGGCCTGAGCAGTTCTTC

V gene: TRBV9
D gene: TRBD2
clone size: medium-sized
J gene: TRBJ2-2
CDR3 protein: CASSEGLAGTGGTGELFF
CDR3 DNA: TGTGCCAGCAGCGAGGGACTAGCGGGGACAGGGGGCACCGGGGAGCTGTTTTTT

V gene: TRBV6-2/TRBV6-3
D gene: .
clone size: .
J gene: TRBJ2-2
CDR3 protein: CASSYEAGRSGGELFF
CDR3 DNA: TGTGCCAGCAGTTACGAGGCGGGAAGAAGCGGCGGGGAGCTGTTTTTT

V gene: TRBV9
D gene: TRBD1
clone size: once
J gene: TRBJ1-2
CDR3 protein: CASSAGTGHYGYTF
CDR3 DNA: TGTGCCAGCAGCGCGGGGACAGGTCACTATGGCTACACCTTC

V gene: TRBV6-5
D gene: .
clone size: few
J gene: TRBJ2-7
CDR3 protein: CASSYSRGSYEQYF
CDR3 DNA: TGTGCCAGCAGTTACTCCAGGGGATCCTACGAGCAGTACTTC

V gene: TRBV6-5
D gene: TRBD1
clone size: .
J gene: TRBJ2-1
CDR3 protein: CASSYGEGAVYNEQFF
CDR3 DNA: TGTGCCAGCAGTTACGGTGAGGGGGCCGTCTACAATGAGCAGTTCTTC

V gene: TRBV5-4
D gene: .
clone size: .
J gene: TRBJ2-7
CDR3 protein: CASSLLGAREQYF
CDR3 DNA: TGTGCCAGCAGCTTGCTGGGGGCGCGGGAGCAGTACTTC

V gene: TRBV27
D gene: TRBD1
clone size: .
J gene: TRBJ2-2
CDR3 protein: CASSPNAGQGNTGELFF
CDR3 DNA: TGTGCCAGCAGCCCGAACGCCGGACAGGGGAACACCGGGGAGCTGTTTTTT